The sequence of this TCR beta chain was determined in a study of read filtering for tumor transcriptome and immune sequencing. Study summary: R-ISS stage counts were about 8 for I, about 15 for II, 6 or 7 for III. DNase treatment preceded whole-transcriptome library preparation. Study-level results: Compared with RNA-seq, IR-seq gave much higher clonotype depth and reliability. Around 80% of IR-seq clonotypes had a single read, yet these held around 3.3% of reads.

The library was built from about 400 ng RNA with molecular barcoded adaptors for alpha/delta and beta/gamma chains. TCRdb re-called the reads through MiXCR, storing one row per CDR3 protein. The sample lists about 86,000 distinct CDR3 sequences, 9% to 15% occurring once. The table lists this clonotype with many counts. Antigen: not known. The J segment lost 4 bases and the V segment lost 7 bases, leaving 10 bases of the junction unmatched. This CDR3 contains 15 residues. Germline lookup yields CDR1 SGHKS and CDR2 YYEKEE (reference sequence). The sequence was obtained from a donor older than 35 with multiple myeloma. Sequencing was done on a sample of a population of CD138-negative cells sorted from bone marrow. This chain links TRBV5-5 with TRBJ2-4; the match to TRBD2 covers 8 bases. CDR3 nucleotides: TGTGCCAGCGGTTATGGGACTAGGACAAAAAACATTCAGTACTTC. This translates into CASGYGTRTKNIQYF.